This TCR beta chain comes out of a study of Graves' ophthalmopathy and Graves' hyperthyroidism. Findings and limits, study-wide: Blood shared most expanded thyroid clonotypes above 0.001 frequency.

Moderate-to-severe activity, CAS at least 3, NOSPECS at least 4 and duration under 3 months characterized donors with ophthalmopathy. Uncontrolled infections, other autoimmune diseases, pregnancy or lactation barred patients from enrollment. It was on clinical symptoms, serum thyroxine, TRAb, thyroid ultrasound and orbital computed tomography that diagnosis relied. Amplification targeted the TCR beta CDR3 regions, with RNA transcripts as the source material. HTBI primers served in a first-round RT-PCR, which a second-round multiplex PCR followed. TCRdb reprocessed the multiplex PCR reads via MiXCR and lists one record per CDR3 protein. The table has about 700,000 distinct CDR3 sequences, 35% to 50% seen once. Germline V CDR1 and CDR2: SQVTM, ANQGSEA. The V and J ends lost 4 bases and 10 bases respectively, with 13 bases between them. This CDR3 spans 12 amino acids. Details on this clonotype: What it binds is not known.

The TCR originated in an adult man with Graves' ophthalmopathy. This chain joins TRBV29-1 and TRBJ1-4; the D gene is possibly TRBD1 (5 bases). The source material was peripheral blood. The CDR3 DNA follows: TGCAGCGTTGTGTCTGGGGCGAGAAAACTGTTTTTT. Protein sequence: CSVVSGARKLFF.